This T cell receptor beta chain was identified during a study of somatic mutations in cytotoxic T cells in rheumatoid arthritis. Findings and caveats of the study: Among rheumatoid arthritis patients and age-matched healthy controls, CD8+ T-cell clonality was not significantly different. More than 20% of CD8+ cells belonged to the largest clone in about an eighth of the 65 patients.

There are 14 residues in the CDR3. Germline assignment: CDR1 MNHEY and CDR2 SMNVEV (reference sequence). The V gene lost 3 bases and the J gene lost 7 bases, with 16 bases spanning the gap. TCRdb's copy holds only in-frame clones and misses some; the assay was immunoSEQ multiplex PCR. Among 8,500 to 11,000 clones listed, roughly four fifths were seen once. Comment on this clone: Its specificity is unknown.

The rearrangement links TRBV27 to TRBJ2-7; perhaps TRBD1 as D (5 bases). The sequence came from a woman aged 45-60 years in good health. Sequenced: CD8+ T cells sorted from blood. The CDR3 DNA follows: TGTGCCAGCAGTTTGTCTGTCGAAGCAGGGGAGCAGTACTTC. Translated: CASSLSVEAGEQYF.